The table lists the clone carrying this TCR beta chain with a few counts. The sample is drawn from a study of cytomegalovirus exposure and HLA in healthy donors. Use of 60 Vbeta and 13 Jbeta primers characterized the PCR. The data were produced by immunoSEQ multiplex PCR, yet TCRdb's version contains in-frame clones alone and is incomplete. The table has 75,000 to 100,000 clones, under 85% seen once. Sequenced input: PBMCs. The TCR sequence derives from a woman in her seventies in good health and CMV-seropositive.

The CDR3 sequence: CASSRDRVTGELFF. Written as DNA, the CDR3 is TGTGCCAGCAGCCGCGACAGGGTCACCGGGGAGCTGTTTTTT. The J gene is TRBJ2-2, the V gene TRBV9; 7 nucleotides agree with TRBD1. Germline lookup yields CDR1 SGDLS and CDR2 YYNGEE. Germline trimming cut 4 bases from V and 4 bases from J; bases unmatched to any gene: 4. The CDR3 has 14 residues.